The 10 T cell receptor beta chains below were found in one sample sequenced in a study of blood T cells in healthy people across ages. Then a second PCR, running roughly 6 to 11 cycles, was carried out with a sample-barcoded 5' primer and a J-beta primer mix. MiXCR, applied by TCRdb to the 5' RACE reads, yields one record per CDR3 protein. This sample has about 1,000,000 distinct CDR3 sequences, with 45% found just once. Sequencing was done on a sample of blood. Every receptor here comes from a woman aged 55-69 years in good health.

This clonotype was seen only a few times. A read error may account for a junction end that differs from germline. The chain has TRBV4-1 and TRBJ2-3, with 7 bases that match TRBD2. This CDR3 comprises 16 residues. Germline V lookup: CDR1 MGHRA, CDR2 YSYEKL. The CDR3 DNA is TGCGCCAGCAACCAAGGGCCTAGCGGTAGCACAGATACGCAGTATTTT. Translated, it gives CASNQGPSGSTDTQYF.

Only a few counts were recorded for this clonotype. The rearrangement joins TRBV5-1 to TRBJ1-6; 7 positions match TRBD1. Germline CDR1 reads SGHRS; CDR2 reads YFSETQ. The CDR3 consists of 16 residues. With 3 bases clipped from V and 8 bases from J, the junction kept 11 bases outside the gene matches. The CDR3 loop reads CASSSYLDREDSPLHF. The CDR3 DNA follows: TGCGCCAGCAGCTCCTACCTTGACAGGGAAGATTCACCCCTCCACTTT.

This clonotype was seen more than once but under ten times. This chain uses TRBV27 with TRBJ2-3; 7 bases are shared with TRBD1. CDR1 is MNHEY and CDR2 is SMNVEV in the germline V gene (reference sequence). J lost 1 base, V lost 4 bases, and 5 bases had no gene match. The CDR3 length is 15 residues. DNA for the CDR3: TGTGCCAGCAGTTCCCGGGACAGTGGCACAGATACGCAGTATTTT. Protein: CASSSRDSGTDTQYF.

The V call is TRBV7-8, the J call TRBJ2-4; possibly TRBD1 for D (8 bases). The DNA end favors TRBJ2-7, so the J call may be wrong. This CDR3 is 13 amino acids long. CDR1 and CDR2 from the germline V gene are SGHVS and FQNEAQ. Here the CDR3 DNA reads TGTGCCAGCAGCGAACACAGGGGGGGCGAGCAGTACTTC. Translation: CASSEHRGGEQYF.

Comment on this clonotype: Sequence at one end of the junction differs from germline and may be a read error. The chain carries TRBV7-8 and TRBJ1-2; 10 positions agree with TRBD1. Per the germline V gene, CDR1 is SGHVS and CDR2 is FQNEAQ. The CDR3 runs to 13 residues. Written as DNA, the CDR3 is TGTGCCTGCAGCCCGGGACAGGGGAAAGGCTACACCTTC. Protein product: CACSPGQGKGYTF.

The V and J genes are TRBV5-4 and TRBJ2-1, with no clear D. The V gene lost 0 bases and the J gene lost 4 bases, with 8 bases spanning the gap. Germline V gene data show CDR1 as SGHNT and CDR2 as YYREEE (reference sequence). The CDR3 has 14 amino acids. The CDR3 is CASSLDTSYNEQFF. As DNA, the CDR3 is TGTGCCAGCAGCTTGGATACCAGTTACAATGAGCAGTTCTTC.

The V gene is TRBV21-1, the J gene TRBJ2-5; the table's D call, TRBD2, has no DNA check behind it. TRBV21-1 is tagged as a pseudogene. This CDR3 comprises 16 residues. The CDR3 spells CASSATSGRIEETQYF. DNA for the CDR3: TGTGCCAGCAGCGCGACTAGCGGGCGTATCGAGGAGACCCAGTACTTC.

The gene calls are TRBV4-2 and TRBJ2-1; no reliable D call. The DNA end lines up better with TRBJ2-7; the J call may be wrong. The CDR3 is 15 residues long. Germline CDR1 and CDR2: LGHNA and YNFKEQ. Written as DNA, the CDR3 is TGTGCCAGCAGCCAAGAAACGTCTTCCTACAATGAGCAGTACTTC. It translates to CASSQETSSYNEQYF.

This chain links TRBV6-5 with TRBJ2-3; D is possibly TRBD1 (5 bases). The CDR3 covers 19 residues. V dropped 0 bases and J dropped 3 bases, with 22 bases sitting between them. Germline V gene lookup returns CDR1 MNHEY and CDR2 SVGAGI. The CDR3 nucleotides are TGTGCCAGCAGTTACTCGGGGCAGGGCGAGGACCGTGGGACAGATACGCAGTATTTT. This sequence encodes CASSYSGQGEDRGTDTQYF.

This chain uses TRBV20-1 with TRBJ2-5; a possible D gene is TRBD1 (7 bases). The CDR3 runs to 12 residues. Trimming took 6 bases from V and 5 from J, leaving 13 bases between them. Germline V CDR1 and CDR2: DFQATT, SNEGSKA (reference sequence). CDR3 amino acids: CSAPGGTETQYF. CDR3 nucleotide sequence: TGCAGTGCCCCAGGGGGGACGGAGACCCAGTACTTC.